The clone carrying this T cell receptor beta chain occurred many times. The antigen is unknown. This sample was included in a study of T cells in Graves' hyperthyroidism and ophthalmopathy. Overall study: Upon initial diagnosis and before any treatment, peripheral blood was collected. Study observations and caveats: A model using 13 V-J features told ophthalmopathy apart from stable hyperthyroidism. Most thyroid-expanded clonotypes above 0.001 were also found in blood.

CDR3 size: 14 residues. CDR1 and CDR2 from the germline V gene are LNHNV and YYDKDF (reference sequence). The V gene lost 0 bases and the J gene lost 13 bases, with 17 bases spanning the gap. The investigators amplified TCR beta CDR3 regions from RNA transcripts. HTBI primers drove first-round RT-PCR of the TCR CDR3. TCRdb used MiXCR to reprocess the multiplex PCR reads, holding one entry per CDR3 protein. Of about 360,000 distinct CDR3 sequences listed, roughly 13% are singletons. The sequence was collected from a young woman with Graves' hyperthyroidism. Material for sequencing was blood. The chain combines TRBV15 with TRBJ2-3; D remains ambiguous. The CDR3 loop is CATSREDVPGRKYF. The CDR3 DNA sequence: TGTGCCACCAGCAGAGAGGACGTCCCGGGTCGCAAGTATTTT.